One TCR beta chain is described in this entry. The CDR3 consists of 13 residues. The V end lost 7 bases, the J end lost 5 bases, and 12 bases lay between the germline ends. Germline V gene sequence: CDR1 LNHDA, CDR2 SQIVND (reference sequence). The record originates from a study of shared clonotypes between healthy human individuals. On the study more broadly: Each donor had three CD4 naive, three CD4 memory, two CD8 naive and one CD8 memory plate.

A split of CD4+ cells into CD45RA+ naive and CD45RA-negative memory subsets was performed. In the authors' workflow: There were no quality scores in the junction-only immunoSEQ sequences, so filtering differed. The table came from immunoSEQ multiplex PCR; TCRdb's copy has only in-frame clones and leaves some out. D and trimming were read from the DNA, whereas the V and J calls and clone size are those reported in that table. The sample consists of 2.3 million or so clones, more than 80% of them appearing once. The sample comprised naive CD4+ T cells from PBMCs. Subset: CD45RA+ positively selected. V is TRBV19 and J is TRBJ1-5; D uncertain. The clonotype comes from a young man in good health. Some clones in this sample may be carry-over from other donors' samples. The CDR3 DNA follows: TGTGCCAGTACCCCTGACGGAGATCAGCCCCAGCATTTT. Its protein product is CASTPDGDQPQHF.